Listed here is a single T cell receptor (beta chain). Its antigen is still unknown. The CDR3 length is 15 residues. Germline V CDR1 and CDR2: MDHEN, SYDVKM. The sample originates from a study of CXCR3-negative and CXCR3-positive naive CD8 T cells. Study-wide results and caveats: Greater hydrophobicity was found in TRB CDR3s of CXCR3-positive naive cells than of CXCR3-negative naive cells.

Researchers prepared the TRB cDNA libraries using 5' RACE with UMI labels. TCRdb re-called the 5' RACE reads; one entry per CDR3 protein, DNA not given. The listing records tens of thousands of distinct CDR3 sequences. The V call is TRBV28, the J call TRBJ2-7; TCRdb's D call of TRBD2 is untestable without DNA. This receptor was taken from a human donor in good health. Some clones in this sample may be carry-over from other donors' samples. Specimen: naive CXCR3+ CD8+ T cells from blood. This sample's subset: CD45RO-CCR7+CD27+CD95- naive CD8+ T cells expressing CXCR3 (TNR3+). CDR3: CASSYPSGKAFEQYF.